This TCR beta chain was recovered during a study of blood T cells in healthy people across ages. V shed 2 bases and J 7 bases; nucleotides not matched to a gene: 5. The CDR3 covers 14 residues. Germline V gene data show CDR1 as SGHNT and CDR2 as YYREEE (reference sequence). General observations from the study: In older individuals, TCR beta diversity per million T cells was lower, falling roughly linearly with age.

With a J-beta primer mix and a sample-barcoded 5' primer, a second PCR ran about 6 to 11 cycles. TCRdb processed the 5' RACE reads anew with MiXCR; each CDR3 protein has one entry. The sample lists roughly 1 million distinct CDR3 sequences, about 23% occurring once. Notes on this clonotype: What it recognizes is unknown.

These records were also assigned to another study, of T cells of mothers and their children. That publication notes: RNA that had been extracted went wholly into cDNA synthesis, at approximately 1.6 ug per 15 ul.

This sequence joins TRBV5-4 and TRBJ2-1; 8 positions agree with TRBD2. Sequencing was done on a sample of blood. The TCR was taken from a girl aged 2 to 9 in good health. The CDR3 nucleotides are TGTGCCAGCAGCTTCGGGGGGGCGGAAAATGAGCAGTTCTTC. This gives the protein CASSFGGAENEQFF.